This T cell receptor beta chain was documented in a study of T cells in localized non-small cell lung cancer. This clone was found once. The antigen is unknown. Assay: immunoSEQ multiplex PCR; the TCRdb copy retains only in-frame clones and omits some. Of nearly 40,000 clones in the sample, around 87% were seen once. Study-wide findings and caveats: The study detected a median about 50 of the top 100 tumor clones in adjacent lung.

The TCR sequence derives from a man aged 18 to 55 with stage I lung adenocarcinoma. This specimen consisted of peripheral blood, obtained before any cancer treatment.

The CDR3 reads CASRPGVGTNEKLFF. The CDR3 DNA reads as TGCGCCAGCAGACCTGGAGTGGGAACTAATGAAAAACTGTTTTTT. The V gene is TRBV5-1, the J gene TRBJ1-4; D ambiguous. CDR3 length: 15 amino acids. Germline V gene lookup returns CDR1 SGHRS and CDR2 YFSETQ. Deletions cut 5 bases from V and 1 base from J, with 12 bases between.